A selection of T cell receptor beta chains follows, all from one sample in a study of T-cell reconstitution after alpha-beta-depleted transplantation in children. One entry per CDR3 protein results from TCRdb running MiXCR on the PCR reads. Among around 94,000 distinct CDR3 sequences listed, approximately 8% were seen once. This sample comprised PBMCs, obtained before TCRalphabeta/CD19-depleted stem cell transplant. The receptor source for this set is a boy aged 2-15 years with acute lymphoblastic leukemia, due to receive a stem cell transplant. The CDR3 runs from the conserved cysteine through the conserved F or W. Each record gives: clone size, V gene, D gene, J gene, CDR3 DNA, CDR3 protein. D genes are given only for firm matches. Only part of the rows carry a size: once, few, many, or a class if the clone is expanded.

>many|TRBV5-1|.|TRBJ2-1
TGCGCCAGCAGCTTGGGGGGCAGGGCCACCTACAATGAGCAGTTCTTC
CASSLGGRATYNEQFF
>few|TRBV7-9|.|TRBJ1-1
TGTGCCAGCAGCTTAGGGGTTAGAAAGCATACTGAAGCTTTCTTT
CASSLGVRKHTEAFF
>many|TRBV10-3|TRBD1|TRBJ1-4
TGTGCCATCAGCCCTAACAGGGGGCCTAATGAAAAACTGTTTTTT
CAISPNRGPNEKLFF
>many|TRBV5-1|.|TRBJ1-4
TGCGCCAGCAGCATGGACGGTGGGAATGAAAAACTGTTTTTT
CASSMDGGNEKLFF
>many|TRBV6-1|.|TRBJ1-2
TGTGCCAGCAGTGAAATCGGCGAGGTTGGCTATGGCTACACCTTC
CASSEIGEVGYGYTF
>.|TRBV3-1|TRBD1|TRBJ1-2
TGTGCCAGCAGCCTTTTGATAGGGGGCGACTATGGCTACACCTTC
CASSLLIGGDYGYTF
>.|TRBV5-1|.|TRBJ2-2
TGCGCCAGCAGCTCCGCAACAGCGAACACCGGGGAGCTGTTTTTT
CASSSATANTGELFF
>.|TRBV7-2|TRBD2|TRBJ2-7
TGTGCCAGCAGCCCGCGAGCGGGGGGGGACGAGCAGTACTTC
CASSPRAGGDEQYF
>few|TRBV7-9|.|TRBJ1-3
TGTGCCAGCAGTCGTTCGCAGGGGACTGGAAACACCATATATTTT
CASSRSQGTGNTIYF
>.|TRBV4-3|TRBD1|TRBJ2-7
TGCGCCAGCAGCCAAGGGACAGGGGGCCATTACGAGCAGTACTTC
CASSQGTGGHYEQYF
>few|TRBV9|.|TRBJ2-6
TGTGCCAGCAGCGTAGCTGGGGCCAACGTCCTGACTTTC
CASSVAGANVLTF
>few|TRBV12-3/TRBV12-4|TRBD1|TRBJ1-1
TGTGCCAGCAGCTATGACAGGGGACTAACCCGGGGGAACACTGAAGCTTTCTTT
CASSYDRGLTRGNTEAFF
>many|TRBV23-1|TRBD1|TRBJ2-7
TGCGCCAGCAGTACTCGACAGGGGGCATTGCACGAGCAGTACTTC
CASSTRQGALHEQYF
>.|TRBV14|.|TRBJ1-1
TGTGCCAGCAGCCGTTTCCGGGGGGAGAGCACTGAAGCTTTCTTT
CASSRFRGESTEAFF
>.|TRBV20-1|TRBD1|TRBJ1-4
TGCAGTGCTAGAGGCCCGGGACAGGGGGCCTCTAATGAAAAACTGTTTTTT
CSARGPGQGASNEKLFF
>many|TRBV20-1|TRBD1|TRBJ2-6
TGCAGTGCTAGAAGGGCGGACAGGTTCTACTCTGGGGCCAACGTCCTGACTTTC
CSARRADRFYSGANVLTF
>many|TRBV20-1|.|TRBJ2-3
TGCAGTGCTAGGGACAGAGAAGGCACAGATACGCAGTATTTT
CSARDREGTDTQYF
>few|TRBV10-3|TRBD1|TRBJ1-1
TGTGCCATCAGGGGGTTGGACAGGAGGACTGAAGCTTTCTTT
CAIRGLDRRTEAFF
>many|TRBV12-3/TRBV12-4|.|TRBJ2-2
TGTGCCAGCAGTCATACGGCCGGGGAGCTGTTTTTT
CASSHTAGELFF
>.|TRBV6-5|.|TRBJ2-7
TGTGCCAGCAGTTACGATGAGGGTACCTACGAGCAGTACTTC
CASSYDEGTYEQYF
>many|TRBV20-1|.|TRBJ2-7
TGCAGTGCTAGAGATTTACGTGGGCGGGTAGGCGAGCAGTACTTC
CSARDLRGRVGEQYF
>many|TRBV24-1|TRBD1|TRBJ2-2
TGTGCCACCAGTGGTCAGGGGGACACCGGGGAGCTGTTTTTT
CATSGQGDTGELFF
>many|TRBV28|.|TRBJ2-3
TGTGCCAGCAGGCAACTAGCTCCGGGCACAGATACGCAGTATTTT
CASRQLAPGTDTQYF
>.|TRBV19|.|TRBJ2-1
TGTGCCAGTAGTATAGAAGTCAACGAGCAGTTCTTC
CASSIEVNEQFF
>many|TRBV5-5|.|TRBJ2-5
TGTGCCAGCAGCTTAAGCGGGCAAGAGACCCAGTACTTC
CASSLSGQETQYF
>many|TRBV5-1|.|TRBJ2-3
TGCGCCAGCAACGGCGGCAGCACAGATACGCAGTATTTT
CASNGGSTDTQYF
>many|TRBV10-3|.|TRBJ2-7
TGTGCCATCAGTGAGGGTGGTTTCTCCTACGAGCAGTACTTC
CAISEGGFSYEQYF
>many|TRBV7-9|.|TRBJ1-4
TGTGCCAGCAGCGTACCCCTGAGTGGGGAAGACGAAAAACTGTTTTTT
CASSVPLSGEDEKLFF
>many|TRBV24-1|TRBD1|TRBJ1-2
TGTGCCACCAGGGCCCGGGACAGGGGAAGTGGCTACACCTTC
CATRARDRGSGYTF
>.|TRBV5-1|.|TRBJ1-2
TGCGCCAGCAGCCCCCTGACCTCCTATGGCTACACCTTC
CASSPLTSYGYTF
>many|TRBV9|.|TRBJ2-5
TGTGCCAGCAGCGTAGATATCCGGTTGGAGACCCAGTACTTC
CASSVDIRLETQYF
>.|TRBV5-1|TRBD1|TRBJ1-5
TGCGCCAGCAGCTCAGGGACAGGGAATCAGCCCCAGCATTTT
CASSSGTGNQPQHF